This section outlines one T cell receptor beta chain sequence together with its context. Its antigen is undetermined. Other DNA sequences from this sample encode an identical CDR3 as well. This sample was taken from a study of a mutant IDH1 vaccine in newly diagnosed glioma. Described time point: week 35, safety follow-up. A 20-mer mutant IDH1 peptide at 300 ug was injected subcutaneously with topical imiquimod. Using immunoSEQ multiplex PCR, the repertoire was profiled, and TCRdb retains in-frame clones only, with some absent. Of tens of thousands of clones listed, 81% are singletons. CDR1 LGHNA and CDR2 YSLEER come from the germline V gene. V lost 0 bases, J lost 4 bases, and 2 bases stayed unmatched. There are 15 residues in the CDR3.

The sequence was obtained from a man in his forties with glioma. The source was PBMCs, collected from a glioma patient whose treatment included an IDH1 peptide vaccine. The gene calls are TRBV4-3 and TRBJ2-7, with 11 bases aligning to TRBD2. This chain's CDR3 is CASSQETSGVYEQYF. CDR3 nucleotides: TGCGCCAGCAGCCAAGAGACTAGCGGGGTTTACGAGCAGTACTTC.